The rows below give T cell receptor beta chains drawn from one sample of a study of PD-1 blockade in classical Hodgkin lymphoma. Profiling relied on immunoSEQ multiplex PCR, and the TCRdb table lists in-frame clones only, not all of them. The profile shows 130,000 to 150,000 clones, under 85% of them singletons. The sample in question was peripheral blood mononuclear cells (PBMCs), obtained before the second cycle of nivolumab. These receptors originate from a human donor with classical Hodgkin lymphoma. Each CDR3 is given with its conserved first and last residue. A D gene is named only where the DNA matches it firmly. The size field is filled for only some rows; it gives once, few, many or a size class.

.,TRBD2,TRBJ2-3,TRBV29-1,TGCAGCGTTGAAATCGGAGCGGGAGGCGATACGCAGTATTTT,CSVEIGAGGDTQYF
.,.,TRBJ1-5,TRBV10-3,TGTGCCATCAGTGATCGAGAGGACCAGCCCCAGCATTTT,CAISDREDQPQHF
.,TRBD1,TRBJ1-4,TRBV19,TGTGCCAGTAGTACTCAGACAGGGGGTGAAAAACTGTTTTTT,CASSTQTGGEKLFF
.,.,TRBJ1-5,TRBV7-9,TGTGCCAGCAGCTTATTAGGTCAGCCCCAGCATTTT,CASSLLGQPQHF
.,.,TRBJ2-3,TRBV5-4,TGTGCCAGCAGCTTGGGACTTTACGACACAGATACGCAGTATTTT,CASSLGLYDTDTQYF
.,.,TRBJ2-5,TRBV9,TGTGCCAGCAGCGGATCAGGAGTTGGAGAGACCCAGTACTTC,CASSGSGVGETQYF
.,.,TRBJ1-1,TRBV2,TGTGCCAGCAGTGGGCAGCTAAACACTGAAGCTTTCTTT,CASSGQLNTEAFF
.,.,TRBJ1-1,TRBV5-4,TGTGCCAGCAGCTTGCCGGGGGCAAGTGGGACTGAAGCTTTCTTT,CASSLPGASGTEAFF
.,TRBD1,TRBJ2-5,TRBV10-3,TGTGCCATCAGCGGGACAGAACAAGAGACCCAGTACTTC,CAISGTEQETQYF
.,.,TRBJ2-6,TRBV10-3,TGTGCCACTTCCGACCCCTCTGGGGCCAACGTCCTGACTTTC,CATSDPSGANVLTF
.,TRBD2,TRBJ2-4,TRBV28,TGTGCCAGCAGTTCGGTTGGTAGCGGGAACATTCAGTACTTC,CASSSVGSGNIQYF
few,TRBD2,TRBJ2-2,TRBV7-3,TGTGCCAGCAGCTACCTATCGGGACTAGCGAGACCTAACACCGGGGAGCTGTTTTTT,CASSYLSGLARPNTGELFF
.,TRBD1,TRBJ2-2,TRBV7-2,TGTGCCAGCAGCTTAGTGACAGGGGGCTGGGCCGGGGAGCTGTTTTTT,CASSLVTGGWAGELFF
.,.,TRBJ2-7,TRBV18,TGTGCCAGCTCACCACAGACCTCAGGGACCTACGAGCAGTACTTC,CASSPQTSGTYEQYF
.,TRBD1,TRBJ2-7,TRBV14,TGTGCCAGCAGCCCCTGGACAGGGTCCTACGAGCAGTACTTC,CASSPWTGSYEQYF
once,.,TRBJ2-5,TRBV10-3,TGTGCCATCAGTGGCATAGAGACCCAGTACTTC,CAISGIETQYF
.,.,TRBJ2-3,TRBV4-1,TGCGCCAGCAGCCAAGATCGCCATCTCACAGATACGCAGTATTTT,CASSQDRHLTDTQYF
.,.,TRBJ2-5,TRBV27,TGTGCCAGCATGCGATCGGGGGAAGAGACCCAGTACTTC,CASMRSGEETQYF
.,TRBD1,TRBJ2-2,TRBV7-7,TGTGCTAGCAGCTTAGGGACAGGGGGCAGTTACACCGGGGAGCTGTTTTTT,CASSLGTGGSYTGELFF
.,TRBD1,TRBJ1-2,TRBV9,TGTGCCAGCAGCGAGACAGGGTTGAGGTATGGCTACACCTTC,CASSETGLRYGYTF
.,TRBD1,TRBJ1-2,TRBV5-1,TGCGCCAGCAGCTCGACAGGGGAGTACTATGGCTACACCTTC,CASSSTGEYYGYTF
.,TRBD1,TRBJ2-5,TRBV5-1,TGCGCCAGCAGCTTGGCCCCGACAGGGGGAGAGACCCAGTACTTC,CASSLAPTGGETQYF
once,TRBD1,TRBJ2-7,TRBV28,TGTGCCAGCAGTTTACCGACAGGGGGCCCCTACGAGCAGTACTTC,CASSLPTGGPYEQYF
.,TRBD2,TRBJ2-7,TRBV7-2,TGTGCCAGCAGCCCCCGGACTAGCGGTTCCTCCGAGCAGTACTTC,CASSPRTSGSSEQYF
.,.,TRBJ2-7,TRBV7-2,TGTGCCAGCAGCCAGTACTACGAGCAGTACTTC,CASSQYYEQYF
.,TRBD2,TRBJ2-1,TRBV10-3,TGTGCCATCAGTGATAGGACTAGCTCGACTGAGCAGTTCTTC,CAISDRTSSTEQFF
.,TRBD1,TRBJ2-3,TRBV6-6,TGTGCCAGCAGTTCTTTAGGGGGCGACGGTACGCAGTATTTT,CASSSLGGDGTQYF
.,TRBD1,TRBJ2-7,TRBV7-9,TGTGCCAGCAGCGAGGGACAGCTAGAGTACTTC,CASSEGQLEYF
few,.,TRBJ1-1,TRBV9,TGTGCCAGCAGCCAACGGGACAACGAGAACACTGAAGCTTTCTTT,CASSQRDNENTEAFF
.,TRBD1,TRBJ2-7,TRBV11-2,TGTGCCAGCAGCTTCACGGGACAGTTAAGCTCCTACGAGCAGTACTTC,CASSFTGQLSSYEQYF
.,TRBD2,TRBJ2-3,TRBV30,TGTGCCTGGATTCCGGTCCCTAGCGGCTCTAGCACAGATACGCAGTATTTT,CAWIPVPSGSSTDTQYF
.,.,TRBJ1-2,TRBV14,TGTGCCAGCAGCCAATCCAGGGGAGCAGGCTATGGCTACACCTTC,CASSQSRGAGYGYTF
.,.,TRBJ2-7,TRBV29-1,TGCAGCGTTGAAGCGAGGGGGGATTATAACTACGAGCAGTACTTC,CSVEARGDYNYEQYF
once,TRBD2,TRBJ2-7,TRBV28,TGTGCCAGCAGTCCCCCGGCGGCTAGCGGTGGCTACGAGCAGTACTTC,CASSPPAASGGYEQYF
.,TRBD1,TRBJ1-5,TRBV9,TGTGCCAGCAGCGTAGGCGACAGGGTCGGTCAGCCCCAGCATTTT,CASSVGDRVGQPQHF
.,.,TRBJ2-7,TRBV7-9,TGTGCCAGCAGCTTAGGTGTATTGATGAGGAGCTCCGAGCAGTACTTC,CASSLGVLMRSSEQYF
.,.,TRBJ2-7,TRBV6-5,TGTGCCAGCAGCCCCGGGCGGTTTGTAAGAGTCGAGCAGTACTTC,CASSPGRFVRVEQYF
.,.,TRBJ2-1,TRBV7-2,TGTGCCAGCAGCTTAGCGATTAGCGGAACCTACAATGAGCAGTTCTTC,CASSLAISGTYNEQFF
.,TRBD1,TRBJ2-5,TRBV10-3,TGTGCCACCACAGGGGAAGAGACCCAGTACTTC,CATTGEETQYF
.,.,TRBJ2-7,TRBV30,TGTGCCTGGACTCTCTCTCCGAGGGTTCCGTACGAGCAGTACTTC,CAWTLSPRVPYEQYF
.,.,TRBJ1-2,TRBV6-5,TGTGCCAGCATCGTCACCGGAGGGTATGGCTACACCTTC,CASIVTGGYGYTF
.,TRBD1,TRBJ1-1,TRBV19,TGTGCCAGTAGACAGGGGTGGTCTGAAGCTTTCTTT,CASRQGWSEAFF
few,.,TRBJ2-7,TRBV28,TGTGCCAGCAGCATACCGGGGTCCCTACCTACGAAGCAGTACTTC,CASSIPGSLPTKQYF
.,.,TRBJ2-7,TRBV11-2,TGTGCCAGCAGCTTAGCGACCAATTACGAGCAGTACTTC,CASSLATNYEQYF
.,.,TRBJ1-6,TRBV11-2,TGTGCCAGCAGCTTAGAGGCAGGAACCCCCTATAATTCACCCCTCCACTTT,CASSLEAGTPYNSPLHF
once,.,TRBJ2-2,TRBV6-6,TGTGCCAGCGGGAGGAATACCGCGAACACCGGGGAGCTGTTTTTT,CASGRNTANTGELFF
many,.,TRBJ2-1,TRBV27,TGTGCCAGCAGTCGTGTGCGGTACAATGAGCAGTTCTTC,CASSRVRYNEQFF
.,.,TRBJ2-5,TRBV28,TGTGCCAGCAGCCCCCGCGGCTACCAAGAGACCCAGTACTTC,CASSPRGYQETQYF
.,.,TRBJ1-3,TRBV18,TGTGCCAGCTCACCGAGACCTATTGAAAACTCTGGAAACACCATATATTTT,CASSPRPIENSGNTIYF
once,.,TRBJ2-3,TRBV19,TGTGCCAGTCCCCCCACCTGTGAACCCCGGGACACGAGATGCACAGATACGCAGTATTTT,CASPPTCEPRDTRCTDTQYF
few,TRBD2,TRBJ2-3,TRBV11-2,TGTGCCAGCAGCACCGCTCCTAGCGGGGCGTCTCTAAATACGCAGTATTTT,CASSTAPSGASLNTQYF
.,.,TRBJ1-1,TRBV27,TGTGCCAGCAGCCCTAGAGTGGGAAACACTGAAGCTTTCTTT,CASSPRVGNTEAFF
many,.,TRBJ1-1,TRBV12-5,TGTGCTAGTGGCCATCGGCAGGGTACTGAAGCTTTCTTT,CASGHRQGTEAFF
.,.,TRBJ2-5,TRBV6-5,TGTGCCAGCAGTGGAAGCAGGGAGCAAGAGACCCAGTACTTC,CASSGSREQETQYF
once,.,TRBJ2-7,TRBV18,TGTGCCAGCTCACCACTTCGGGGGTTTTCCTACGAGCAGTACTTC,CASSPLRGFSYEQYF